What follows is one T cell receptor (beta chain) and its context. These data are taken from a study of blood T cell repertoires in COVID-19. As for the study in general: Samples representing acute and convalescent COVID-19 were sourced from the United States, Italy and Spain.

Study processing details: Estimation of nucleated cell counts relied on the amplification of reference gene primers. The data were produced by immunoSEQ multiplex PCR, yet TCRdb's version contains in-frame clones alone and is incomplete. V and J calls and clone size are copied from that table; D and trimming were computed from the DNA. The repertoire includes some 300,000 clones, 70% to 90% of them detected once, and over 9% sits in the top ten. CDR1 is LGHNA and CDR2 is YNFKEQ in the germline V gene. CDR3 length: 14 amino acids. V lost 8 bases and J 15 bases, leaving 26 bases between the germline ends. Clinical histories supplied by participants themselves formed the basis of cohort assignment. Symptom resolution, clearance, or two negative PCRs marked donors in Cohort 3 as recovered.

The clonotype comes from a woman aged 40-49 years who had recovered from COVID-19. The chain uses TRBV4-2 and TRBJ2-1; D perhaps matches TRBD2 (5 bases). The sequenced sample was PBMCs or T cells enriched from blood (not recorded which). The CDR3 protein is CASSVAGLPPERFF. The CDR3 nucleotides are TGTGCCAGCTCGGTCGCGGGTCTCCCACCGGAGAGGTTCTTC.